These 30 T cell receptor beta chains originate from one sample sequenced in a study of T-cell reconstitution after alpha-beta-depleted transplantation in children. Unique molecular identifiers tagged the TCRbeta library. Using its own MiXCR run on the PCR reads, TCRdb lists one record per CDR3 protein. This sample carries hundreds of thousands of distinct CDR3 sequences, roughly 15% of them seen once, and the ten largest clones take 1.1%. This material consisted of PBMCs from the stem cell graft donor, taken from the stem cell graft. The source of these receptors is a human donor who donated a stem cell graft to a child with acute myeloid leukemia.

This clonotype was picked up a small number of times. The V gene is TRBV5-1, the J gene TRBJ2-3; 13 nucleotides align to TRBD2. The CDR3 runs to 17 residues. V lost 0 bases and J lost 6; bases outside the gene matches: 7. CDR1 is SGHRS and CDR2 is YFSETQ in the germline V gene. CDR3 amino acids: CASSLGPTSGGTDTQYF. The CDR3 bases are TGCGCCAGCAGCTTGGGACCGACTAGCGGGGGGACCGATACGCAGTATTTT. Combining the CDR3 with reference TRBV5-1 and TRBJ2-3 gives the whole variable domain KAGVTQTPRYLIKTRGQQVTLSCSPISGHRSVSWYQQTPGQGLQFLFEYFSETQRNKGNFPGRFSGRQFSNSRSEMNVSTLELGDSALYLCASSLGPTSGGTDTQYFGPGTRLTVL.

This clonotype was counted a few times. This CDR3 is CASSYSSRAGQPQHF. The CDR3 nucleotides read TGTGCCAGCAGTTACTCGAGCAGGGCCGGACAGCCCCAGCATTTT. V usage is TRBV6-2 or TRBV6-3 and J usage is TRBJ1-5, with D possibly matching TRBD1 (5 bases). The length of the CDR3 is 15 residues. The germline CDR1 and CDR2 sequences are MNHEY and SVGEGT. Trimming removed 0 bases from V and 7 bases from J, with 13 bases in between.

This clonotype occurred many times. The rearrangement joins TRBV4-3 to TRBJ1-5; D remains ambiguous. Germline V gene sequence: CDR1 LGHNA, CDR2 YSLEER. Trimming shortened V by 1 base and J by 3 bases, and 13 bases separated the two germline ends. The CDR3 contains 16 residues. The DNA for the CDR3 is TGCGCCAGCAGCCAAGTCTGGGGAGACTACAATCAGCCCCAGCATTTT. Protein sequence: CASSQVWGDYNQPQHF.

This clonotype was detected a few times. The rearrangement joins TRBV5-1 to TRBJ1-1; D unresolved. V lost 1 base and J 5 bases, leaving 12 bases between the germline ends. In germline, CDR1 is SGHRS, CDR2 YFSETQ. The CDR3 contains 14 residues. CDR3 sequence (DNA): TGCGCCAGCAGCTTGTTCGCTGAAGGGACTGAAGCTTTCTTT. Translating it yields CASSLFAEGTEAFF.

This clonotype was seen more than once but under ten times. This chain connects TRBV7-3 to TRBJ2-1; D remains unclear. The CDR3 loop spans 15 amino acids. Trimming left V 1 base short and J 4 bases short, with 11 bases between. The germline V gene has CDR1 SGHTA and CDR2 FQGTGA. CDR3 bases: TGTGCCAGCAGCTTAATGTCTGGTGTTTACAATGAGCAGTTCTTC. This translates into CASSLMSGVYNEQFF.

This chain uses TRBV11-2 with TRBJ2-7; D is unresolved. This CDR3 comprises 14 residues. Per the germline V gene, CDR1 is SGHAT and CDR2 is FQNNGV. With 0 bases removed from V and 2 bases from J, the gap between germline ends came to 8 bases. The CDR3, as DNA: TGTGCCAGCAGCTTAGAGCTCGGTGCCTACGAGCAGTACTTC. Amino acid sequence: CASSLELGAYEQYF. Combining the CDR3 with reference TRBV11-2 and TRBJ2-7 gives the whole variable domain EAGVAQSPRYKIIEKRQSVAFWCNPISGHATLYWYQQILGQGPKLLIQFQNNGVVDDSQLPKDRFSAERLKGVDSTLKIQPAKLEDSAVYLCASSLELGAYEQYFGPGTRLTVT.

This clonotype was seen ten or more times. V gene TRBV6-6 combines with J gene TRBJ1-5; tentatively, D is TRBD1 (5 bases). This CDR3 contains 13 residues. V was clipped by 7 bases and J by 2 bases, with 9 bases between them. Germline assignment: CDR1 MNHNY and CDR2 SVGAGI (reference sequence). In DNA, the CDR3 is TGTGCCAGCACCTGGGGGGGCAATCAGCCCCAGCATTTT. It yields the protein CASTWGGNQPQHF.

This clonotype was detected only a few times. This chain uses TRBV5-1 with TRBJ2-2; no definite D call. Between the trimmed V and J ends, which lost 3 bases and 2 bases, there was a span of 11 bases. This CDR3 is built from 15 residues. CDR1 is SGHRS, CDR2 YFSETQ, per germline. In DNA form, the CDR3 reads TGCGCCAGCAGCTCCTTTATCCGAAACACCGGGGAGCTGTTTTTT. Protein: CASSSFIRNTGELFF. Full variable domain (rest looked up from reference TRBV5-1 and TRBJ2-2): KAGVTQTPRYLIKTRGQQVTLSCSPISGHRSVSWYQQTPGQGLQFLFEYFSETQRNKGNFPGRFSGRQFSNSRSEMNVSTLELGDSALYLCASSSFIRNTGELFFGEGSRLTVL.

The rearrangement joins TRBV2 to TRBJ2-7, with 8 bases that match TRBD2. Trimming took 10 bases from V and 0 from J; bases not matched to a gene: 8. Germline CDR1 reads SNHLY; CDR2 reads FYNNEI. The CDR3 contains 14 residues. The CDR3 spells CANNRGGSSYEQYF. CDR3 in DNA: TGTGCCAATAACCGGGGGGGGAGCTCCTACGAGCAGTACTTC.

This clonotype came up many times. The chain joins TRBV20-1 to TRBJ2-5; D uncertain. Germline V gene data show CDR1 as DFQATT and CDR2 as SNEGSKA (reference sequence). Trimming removed 1 base from V and 7 bases from J, with 10 bases in between. The CDR3 has 12 amino acids. The CDR3 region has the DNA TGCAGTGCTAGAGCCGTGGACCGGACCCAGTACTTC. Translating it yields CSARAVDRTQYF.

This clonotype was seen a few times. The chain combines TRBV6-1 with TRBJ1-5; D possibly corresponds to TRBD1 (5 bases). Deletions cut 0 bases from V and 3 bases from J, with 9 bases between. The CDR3 totals 15 residues. Germline CDR1 MNHNS, CDR2 SASEGT. CDR3 protein: CASSEAGGTNQPQHF. In nucleotides, the CDR3 is TGTGCCAGCAGTGAAGCGGGGGGTACCAATCAGCCCCAGCATTTT.

Only a few counts were recorded for this clonotype. The genes are TRBV12-3 or TRBV12-4 and TRBJ2-5; perhaps TRBD2 as D (6 bases). The CDR3 is 15 residues long. Trimming shortened V by 4 bases and J by 5 bases, and 17 bases separated the two germline ends. The CDR3 region has the DNA TGTGCCAGCAGTTCTAAGACTAGGTCATGGGAGACCCAGTACTTC. Translation: CASSSKTRSWETQYF.

This clonotype was found many times. CDR3 amino acids: CASSPGRGDYTEAFF. Here the CDR3 DNA reads TGTGCCAGCAGTCCCGGCAGGGGAGATTACACTGAAGCTTTCTTT. The V gene is TRBV9, the J gene TRBJ1-1, with TRBD1 as a possible D gene (6 bases). The CDR3 consists of 15 residues. CDR1 and CDR2 (germline): SGDLS, YYNGEE. V was shortened by 5 bases and J by 3 bases, with 17 bases between the two germline ends.

This clonotype was detected only a few times. The chain joins TRBV7-2 to TRBJ2-7, with D perhaps matching TRBD2 (5 bases). V lost 10 bases and J lost 0, with 16 bases in between. The CDR3 consists of 14 residues. Germline CDR1 SGHTA, CDR2 FQGNSA. The CDR3 DNA sequence: TGTGCCACCTCCCCCCGGGAAAGCTCCTACGAGCAGTACTTC. This sequence encodes CATSPRESSYEQYF.

This sequence joins TRBV4-3 and TRBJ2-2; a weak D match, TRBD2 (6 bases). Germline values: CDR1 LGHNA, CDR2 YSLEER. V was cut by 1 base and J by 3 bases, with 6 bases left in between. CDR3 size: 14 residues. CDR3 nucleotides: TGCGCCAGCAGCCAAGGGGGGGACACCGGGGAGCTGTTTTTT. Translated, it gives CASSQGGDTGELFF.

V gene TRBV5-4 combines with J gene TRBJ2-2; 7 nucleotides align to TRBD1. The CDR3 loop spans 14 amino acids. V shed 6 bases and J 4 bases; nucleotides not matched to a gene: 6. CDR1 is SGHNT, CDR2 YYREEE, per germline (reference sequence). Here the CDR3 DNA reads TGTGCCAGCACCCTTGGGACAGCCACCGGGGAGCTGTTTTTT. Translation: CASTLGTATGELFF.

This clonotype was detected a few times. This sequence joins TRBV6-2 or TRBV6-3 and TRBJ1-5, with D hard to call. This CDR3 is 15 amino acids long. Trimming removed 0 bases from V and 0 bases from J, with 6 bases in between. Germline V gene sequence: CDR1 MNHEY, CDR2 SVGEGT. This CDR3 is CASSYSSASNQPQHF. In DNA form, the CDR3 reads TGTGCCAGCAGTTACTCGTCGGCTAGCAATCAGCCCCAGCATTTT.

This chain uses TRBV7-9 with TRBJ1-5; TRBD1 is a possible D gene (5 bases). Germline CDR1 and CDR2: SEHNR and FQNEAQ (reference sequence). This CDR3 is 16 amino acids long. The V end was cut by 5 bases, the J end by 1 base, with 15 bases between. In nucleotides, the CDR3 is TGTGCCAGCAGCCGGGGGGGGGGAGGCAGCAATCAGCCCCAGCATTTT. This sequence encodes CASSRGGGGSNQPQHF.

This clonotype was seen many times. The chain's CDR3 is CSVALAGARSYNEQFF. The DNA for the CDR3 is TGCAGCGTTGCACTAGCGGGGGCCCGCTCCTACAATGAGCAGTTCTTC. The V and J genes are TRBV29-1 and TRBJ2-1; 11 nucleotides line up with TRBD2. The CDR3 is made up of 16 amino acids. Germline lookup yields CDR1 SQVTM and CDR2 ANQGSEA. V shed 4 bases, J shed 0 bases, and the junction held 5 bases outside the gene matches.

The genes are TRBV20-1 and TRBJ1-5, with unresolved D. V was cut by 1 base and J by 3 bases, with 13 bases left in between. CDR1 and CDR2 (germline): DFQATT, SNEGSKA (reference sequence). This CDR3 has 15 residues. CDR3 sequence: CSARVMASDNQPQHF. CDR3 DNA: TGCAGTGCTAGAGTAATGGCGTCGGACAATCAGCCCCAGCATTTT.

The rearrangement links TRBV6-2 or TRBV6-3 to TRBJ2-2; D is uncertain. CDR3 size: 15 residues. Trimming stripped 2 bases from V and 0 bases from J, with 7 bases between. CDR1 and CDR2 (germline): MNHEY, SVGEGT. The CDR3: CASSYLPANTGELFF. The CDR3 coding sequence is TGTGCCAGCAGTTACCTACCAGCGAACACCGGGGAGCTGTTTTTT.

The CDR3 loop reads CSASSRLSGLAATSLLYEQYV. CDR3 DNA: TGCAGTGCCAGCTCACGATTATCGGGACTAGCGGCCACCAGCCTGTTGTACGAGCAGTACGTC. The chain links TRBV20-1 to TRBJ2-7, with TRBD2 matching over 11 bases. V was clipped by 6 bases and J by 4 bases; unmatched bases: 29. CDR1 DFQATT and CDR2 SNEGSKA come from the germline V gene (reference sequence). CDR3 length: 21 residues.

This clonotype was found many times. The chain has TRBV7-2 and TRBJ2-5; 7 bases map to TRBD1. CDR1 and CDR2 (germline): SGHTA, FQGNSA. The ends lost 5 bases at V and 2 bases at J; junction bases unmatched: 14. The CDR3 totals 17 residues. The CDR3 sequence: CASSPGGKGRNQETQYF. CDR3 in DNA: TGTGCCAGCAGCCCAGGGGGAAAGGGCAGAAATCAAGAGACCCAGTACTTC.

The chain uses TRBV18 and TRBJ2-1; the D is unclear. V was pared by 2 bases and J by 9 bases, with 11 bases between. The CDR3 has 13 residues. The germline gives CDR1 KGHSH, CDR2 LQKENI. CDR3 loop: CASSPEPVIEQFF. Written as DNA, the CDR3 is TGTGCCAGCTCACCAGAGCCCGTGATTGAGCAGTTCTTC.

There are many counts of this clonotype. CDR3 in DNA: TGCAGTGCTAGGACAGGGAGTAATTCACCCCTCCACTTT. As protein: CSARTGSNSPLHF. J is TRBJ1-6 and V is TRBV20-1; 7 bases line up with TRBD1. This CDR3 is built from 13 residues. CDR1 DFQATT and CDR2 SNEGSKA come from the germline V gene (reference sequence). V lost 3 bases and J lost 6; bases outside the gene matches: 2.

This clonotype was detected a few times. The gene calls are TRBV12-3 or TRBV12-4 and TRBJ2-1; maybe TRBD2 (7 bases). This CDR3 region has 14 residues. V was cut by 5 bases and J by 5 bases, with 13 bases left in between. CDR3 in DNA: TGTGCCAGCAGTCCCACGGGGGGCCACAATGAGCAGTTCTTC. This codes for CASSPTGGHNEQFF.

This clonotype was seen many times. The chain joins TRBV7-2 to TRBJ2-3; the D is unclear. The CDR3 has 12 amino acids. The V end lost 6 bases, the J end lost 5 bases, and 9 bases lay between the germline ends. CDR1 is SGHTA, CDR2 FQGNSA, per germline. The CDR3 reads CASSIREDTQYF. The CDR3 DNA sequence: TGTGCCAGCAGTATAAGGGAAGATACGCAGTATTTT.

The sample holds a few counts of this clonotype. The gene calls are TRBV20-1 and TRBJ2-7; 12 bases are shared with TRBD2. CDR3 length equals 18 residues. CDR1 and CDR2 (germline): DFQATT, SNEGSKA (reference sequence). J lost 4 bases, V lost 2 bases, and 15 bases had no gene match. The CDR3 region has the DNA TGCAGTGCTAGACGGACTAGCGGGGACCTCGGTATTCGTTACGAGCAGTACTTC. It yields the protein CSARRTSGDLGIRYEQYF.

The V and J genes are TRBV28 and TRBJ2-5; 7 positions agree with TRBD1. The CDR3 runs 14 residues. V shed 5 bases and J 5 bases; nucleotides not matched to a gene: 8. In germline, CDR1 is MDHEN, CDR2 SYDVKM. The CDR3 spells CASSASTGMETQYF. In nucleotides, the CDR3 is TGTGCCAGCAGTGCCTCGACAGGGATGGAGACCCAGTACTTC.

This clonotype was seen at least ten times. This chain connects TRBV6-1 to TRBJ1-5; D is possibly TRBD1 (6 bases). The V end was cut by 4 bases, the J end by 5 bases, with 9 bases between. From germline, CDR1 is MNHNS and CDR2 SASEGT. The CDR3 is made up of 13 amino acids. The CDR3 nucleotides read TGTGCCAGCAGTGCGGAGGGGGATCAGCCCCAGCATTTT. Translating gives CASSAEGDQPQHF.